The T cell receptor beta chain described here comes from a study of T-cell reconstitution after alpha-beta-depleted transplantation in children. Germline loops: CDR1 ENHRY, CDR2 SYGVKD. Trimming stripped 6 bases from V and 0 bases from J, with 17 bases between. The CDR3 sequence is 16 residues long. Study-wide results and limits: Roughly two months post-transplant, alpha-beta T cells reportedly originated from several hundred graft clones that had expanded. Recipient T cells and thymic progenitors that survived gave rise to the high TCRbeta diversity observed at day 60 in some patients. Fresh T-cell production supplied most of the T-cell counts and diversity seen one year after transplant.

This clonotype turned up a few times. Its antigen remains unknown. TCRbeta library construction was performed incorporating unique molecular identifiers. MiXCR was run by TCRdb on the PCR reads, yielding one entry per CDR3 protein. The sample contains some 200,000 distinct CDR3 sequences, approximately 8.4% of which appear only once. This TCR was recovered from a male patient aged 2-10 years who had a stem cell transplant for acute myeloid leukemia, so the T cells may come from the graft donor. The chain uses TRBV10-3 and TRBJ1-2, with TRBD1 as a possible D gene (5 bases). This material consisted of PBMCs, mostly from graft donor cells, taken 360 days after TCRalphabeta/CD19-depleted stem cell transplant. The CDR3 nucleotides read TGTGCCATCAGCCCTGACAGAGCCTTATCTAACTATGGCTACACCTTC. This translates into CAISPDRALSNYGYTF.